This T cell receptor (beta chain) originates from a study of glioma-infiltrating T cells after dendritic cell vaccination. Profiling relied on immunoSEQ multiplex PCR, and the TCRdb table lists in-frame clones only, not all of them. Seen here are 80,000 to 100,000 clones, approximately 80% observed once, and the top ten hold about 6.5%. In germline, CDR1 is SGHDN, CDR2 FVKESK. V dropped 4 bases and J dropped 5; count of bases not matched to a gene: 10. The CDR3 totals 15 residues. The clonotype was recovered from a human donor with glioblastoma. The chain uses TRBV14 and TRBJ2-5; TRBD1 matches at 7 bases. The source was blood, collected before dendritic cell vaccination. The CDR3 spells CASSPRTGAEETQYF. The DNA of the CDR3 is TGTGCCAGCAGCCCGAGAACAGGGGCGGAGGAGACCCAGTACTTC. Combining the CDR3 with reference TRBV14 and TRBJ2-5 gives the whole variable domain EAGVTQFPSHSVIEKGQTVTLRCDPISGHDNLYWYRRVMGKEIKFLLHFVKESKQDESGMPNNRFLAERTGGTYSTLKVQPAELEDSGVYFCASSPRTGAEETQYFGPGTRLLVL.